This TCR beta chain was recovered during a study of tumor and adjacent non-tumor tissue in lung cancer (dated by TCRdb to 2016 to 2018). At the level of the whole study: Of the cohort, 11 to 12 patients had adenocarcinoma, 2 had squamous cell carcinoma and 1 had small cell lung cancer. Using bulk TCRbeta repertoires from roughly 14 lung cancer patients, the study set lung tumor tissue side by side with matched distant non-tumor lung tissue. The roughly 15 enrolled patients, of whom some ten were men and 5 were women, were aged roughly 30 to 85 years and were diagnosed with TNM stage I to III disease. A total of around 130,000,000 productive TCRbeta reads were generated by sequencing, corresponding to an average of around 4 million reads per sample. For each patient, one tumor sample and one normal lung sample were taken, giving thirty paired specimens that underwent TCRbeta CDR3 sequencing.

The library relied on multiplex PCR. The sample was run on an Illumina HiSeq 2500. TCRbeta libraries were constructed through three rounds of nested PCR with primers (Table S4) according to protocols adapted from ARM-PCR. Before sequencing, PCR products of 200-500 bp were excised from the gel and purified with the QIAquick gel extraction kit. On the study's bioinformatics: Reads were cleaned with Trimmomatic, merged with FLASH into complete CDR3 sequences, and assigned to V(D)J germline segments with MiTCR. Clonal diversity was calculated as the inverse Simpson's index using VDJtools. A read counted as productive if the sequence was in-frame and lacked a premature stop codon. TCRdb redid the processing of the public reads, applying fastp at Q25 and MiXCR, and retained in-frame beta chains. CDR3 protein duplicates are merged, each entry listing the most common genes and DNA. The V and J calls were not made by the authors but by TCRdb's processing. Counted in this sample were about 93,000 distinct CDR3 sequences; about 70% of them appeared once. Clones ranked in the top ten supply about 16% of the sample.

The study at large found these results: Tumor tissue showed significantly greater TCR diversity (inverse Simpson) than normal lung tissue (approximately 400 vs 170, P = 0.0075, Mann-Whitney U test). Significantly higher TCR diversity was found in younger patients, and higher tumor TCR diversity was associated with shorter overall and disease-free survival. The top 100 clones made up a significantly larger cumulative share of the repertoire in normal lung than in tumor tissue. The sequencing platform is not named in the methods, and unique molecular identifiers are not mentioned. Because peripheral blood was not sequenced, the blood TCRbeta repertoires of the lung cancer patients in the study went unexamined. Only approximately 16 patients were included in the cohort, and the need for larger samples and more detailed clinical data was noted by the authors.

As for this clonotype: The specificity of this receptor is unknown. There are no base qualities to consult, and no much larger clone falls within one base.

Bulk unsorted tissue served as the source for RNA extraction, and RNA quality was assessed using a NanoDrop ND-1000 and an Agilent 2100. All donors had newly diagnosed lung cancer, had not received prior chemotherapy, and were admitted for thoracic surgery in China between August and November 2014. The study excluded patients who had received radiotherapy or chemotherapy before or who had another cancer at the same time. Pieces of surgical tissue measuring about 1-2.1 cm3 were kept in RNAlater solution and stored at -80 degrees C until use. Spanning cysteine to phenylalanine, the CDR3 consists of 13 amino acids. Only the CDR3 part of the read is kept: 39 bases, read in frame from the first base. CDR1 and CDR2 are read off the germline V gene as MGHRA and YSYEKL. V and J lose 10 bases and 6 bases, and a span of 16 bases separates them.

Recombination linked TRBV4-1 to TRBJ1-5; the D gene cannot be resolved reliably. Material: lung tumor tissue. This sequence was found in a man aged 55 to 70 with non-small cell lung cancer. The CDR3: CAINQADGQPQHF. The sequenced DNA: TGCGCCATCAACCAAGCGGACGGTCAGCCCCAGCATTTT.